This TCR beta chain was sequenced for a study of spatial heterogeneity in lung cancer. TCRdb used MiXCR to reprocess the 5' RACE reads, holding one entry per CDR3 protein. The data hold roughly 1,100 distinct CDR3 sequences, with roughly 40% observed a single time. Noted time point: sample taken at primary tumor resection. In its sample, this clonotype ranks as large (0.1 to 1%). The clonotype was recovered from a male donor with early-stage non-small cell lung cancer. Sequencing was performed on normal lung tissue next to the tumor, taken at surgery.

Here the CDR3 reads CASTARGGLQSNQPQHF. CDR3 nucleotide sequence: TGTGCCAGTACCGCCAGAGGGGGGTTACAAAGCAATCAGCCCCAGCATTTT. The chain links TRBV19 to TRBJ1-5; TRBD1 might be the D (6 bases). V was cut by 7 bases and J by 1 base, with 20 bases left in between. The CDR3 has 17 amino acids. The germline V gene encodes CDR1 LNHDA and CDR2 SQIVND (reference sequence).